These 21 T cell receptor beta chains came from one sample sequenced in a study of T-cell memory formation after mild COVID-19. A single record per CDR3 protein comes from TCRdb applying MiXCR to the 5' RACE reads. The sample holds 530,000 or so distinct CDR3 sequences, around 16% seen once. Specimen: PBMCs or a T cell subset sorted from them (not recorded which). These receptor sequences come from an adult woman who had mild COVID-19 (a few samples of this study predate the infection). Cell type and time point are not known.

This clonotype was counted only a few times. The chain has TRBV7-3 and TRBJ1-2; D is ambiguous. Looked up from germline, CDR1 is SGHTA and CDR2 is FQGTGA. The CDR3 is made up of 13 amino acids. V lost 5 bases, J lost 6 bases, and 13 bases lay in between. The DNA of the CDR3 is TGTGCCAGCAGCCCCCGGCAGGCCCATGGCTACACCTTC. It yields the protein CASSPRQAHGYTF.

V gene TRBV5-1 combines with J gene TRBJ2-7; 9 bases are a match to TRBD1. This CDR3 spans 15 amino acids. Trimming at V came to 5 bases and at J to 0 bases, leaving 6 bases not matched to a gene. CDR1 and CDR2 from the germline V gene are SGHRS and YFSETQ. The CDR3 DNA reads TGCGCCAGCAGGTCCGGGACAGGGATCTCCTACGAGCAGTACTTC. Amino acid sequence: CASRSGTGISYEQYF.

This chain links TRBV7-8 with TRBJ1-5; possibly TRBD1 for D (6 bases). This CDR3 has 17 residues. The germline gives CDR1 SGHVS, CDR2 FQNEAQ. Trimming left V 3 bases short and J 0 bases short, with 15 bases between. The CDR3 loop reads CASSFGDILLSNQPQHF. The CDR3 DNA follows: TGTGCCAGCAGCTTTGGGGACATCCTACTTAGCAATCAGCCCCAGCATTTT.

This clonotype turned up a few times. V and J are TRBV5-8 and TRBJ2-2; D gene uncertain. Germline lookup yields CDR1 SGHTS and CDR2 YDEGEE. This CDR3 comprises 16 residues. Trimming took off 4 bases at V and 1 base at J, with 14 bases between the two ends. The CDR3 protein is CASSQPPFRNTGELFF. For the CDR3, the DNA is TGTGCCAGCAGCCAGCCCCCCTTTCGGAACACCGGGGAGCTGTTTTTT.

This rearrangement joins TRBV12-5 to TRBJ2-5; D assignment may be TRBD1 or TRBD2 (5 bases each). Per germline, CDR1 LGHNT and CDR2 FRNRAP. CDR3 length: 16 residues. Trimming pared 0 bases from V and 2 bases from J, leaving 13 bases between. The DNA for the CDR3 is TGTGCTAGTGGTTTGGTAGTTGAGGGGAAACAAGAGACCCAGTACTTC. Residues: CASGLVVEGKQETQYF. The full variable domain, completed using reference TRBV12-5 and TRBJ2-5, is DARVTQTPRHKVTEMGQEVTMRCQPILGHNTVFWYRQTMMQGLELLAYFRNRAPLDDSGMPKDRFSAEMPDATLATLKIQPSEPRDSAVYFCASGLVVEGKQETQYFGPGTRLLVL.

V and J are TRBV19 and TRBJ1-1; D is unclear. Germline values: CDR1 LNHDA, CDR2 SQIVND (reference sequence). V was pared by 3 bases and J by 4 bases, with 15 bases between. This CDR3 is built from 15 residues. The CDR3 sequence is CASSILADGSTEAFF. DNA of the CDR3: TGTGCCAGTAGTATCTTAGCGGATGGGAGCACTGAAGCTTTCTTT.

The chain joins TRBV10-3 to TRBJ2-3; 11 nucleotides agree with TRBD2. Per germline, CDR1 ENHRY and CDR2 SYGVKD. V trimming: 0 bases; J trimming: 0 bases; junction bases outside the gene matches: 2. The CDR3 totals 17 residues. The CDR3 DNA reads TGTGCCATCAGTGAGTCATCTAGCGGGAGGAGCACAGATACGCAGTATTTT. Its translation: CAISESSSGRSTDTQYF.

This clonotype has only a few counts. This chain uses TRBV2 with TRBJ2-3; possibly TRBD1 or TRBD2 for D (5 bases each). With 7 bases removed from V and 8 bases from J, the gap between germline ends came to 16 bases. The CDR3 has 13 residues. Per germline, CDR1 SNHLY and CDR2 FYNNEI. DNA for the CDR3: TGTGCCAGCACCCCCTGGGACCTTGGTACGCAGTATTTT. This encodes CASTPWDLGTQYF.

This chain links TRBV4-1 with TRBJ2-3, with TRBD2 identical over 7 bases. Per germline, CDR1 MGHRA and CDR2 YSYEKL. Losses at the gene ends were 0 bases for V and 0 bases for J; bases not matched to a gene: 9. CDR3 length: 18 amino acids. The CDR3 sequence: CASSQDFERAGSTDTQYF. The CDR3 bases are TGCGCCAGCAGCCAAGATTTCGAACGAGCGGGGAGCACAGATACGCAGTATTTT.

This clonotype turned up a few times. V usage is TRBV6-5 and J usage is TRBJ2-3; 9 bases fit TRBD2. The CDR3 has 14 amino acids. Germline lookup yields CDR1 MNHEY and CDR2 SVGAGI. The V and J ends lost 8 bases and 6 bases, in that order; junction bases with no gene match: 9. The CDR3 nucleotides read TGTGCCAGCGGTTTAGCGGGAGTAGGGGATACGCAGTATTTT. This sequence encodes CASGLAGVGDTQYF.

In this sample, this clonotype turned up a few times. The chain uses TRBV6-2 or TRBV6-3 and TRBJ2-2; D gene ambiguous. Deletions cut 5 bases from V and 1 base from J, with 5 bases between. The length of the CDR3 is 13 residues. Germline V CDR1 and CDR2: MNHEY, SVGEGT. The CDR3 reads CASSKQNTGELFF. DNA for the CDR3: TGTGCCAGCAGTAAACAGAACACCGGGGAGCTGTTTTTT.

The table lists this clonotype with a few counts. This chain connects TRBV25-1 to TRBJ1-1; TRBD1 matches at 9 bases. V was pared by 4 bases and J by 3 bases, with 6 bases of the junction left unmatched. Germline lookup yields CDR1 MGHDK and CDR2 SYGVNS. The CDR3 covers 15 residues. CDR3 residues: CASSAHRGPYTEAFF. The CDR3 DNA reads TGTGCCAGCAGTGCCCACAGGGGGCCGTACACTGAAGCTTTCTTT. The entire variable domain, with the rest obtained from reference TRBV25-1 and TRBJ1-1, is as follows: EADIYQTPRYLVIGTGKKITLECSQTMGHDKMYWYQQDPGMELHLIHYSYGVNSTEKGDLSSESTVSRIRTEHFPLTLESARPSHTSQYLCASSAHRGPYTEAFFGQGTRLTVV.

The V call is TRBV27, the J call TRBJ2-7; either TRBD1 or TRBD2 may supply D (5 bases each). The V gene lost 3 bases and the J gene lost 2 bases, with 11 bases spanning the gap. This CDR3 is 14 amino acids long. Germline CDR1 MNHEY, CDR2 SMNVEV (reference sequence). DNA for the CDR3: TGTGCCAGCAGTTTCTCCATGGGGGCCTACGAGCAGTACTTC. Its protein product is CASSFSMGAYEQYF.

In nucleotides, the CDR3 is TGTGCCAGCAGCTTATCCCCGGGACAGGGGGCCTCCTACGAGCAGTACTTC. The encoded protein is CASSLSPGQGASYEQYF. The chain employs TRBV7-8 and TRBJ2-7, with 12 bases that match TRBD1. Germline CDR1 SGHVS, CDR2 FQNEAQ. Unmatched junction bases numbered 5, after V lost 2 bases and J lost 0 bases. The CDR3 consists of 17 residues. The full variable domain, its missing parts supplied by reference TRBV7-8 and TRBJ2-7, is GAGVSQSPRYKVAKRGQDVALRCDPISGHVSLFWYQQALGQGPEFLTYFQNEAQLDKSGLPSDRFFAERPEGSVSTLKIQRTQQEDSAVYLCASSLSPGQGASYEQYFGPGTRLTVT.

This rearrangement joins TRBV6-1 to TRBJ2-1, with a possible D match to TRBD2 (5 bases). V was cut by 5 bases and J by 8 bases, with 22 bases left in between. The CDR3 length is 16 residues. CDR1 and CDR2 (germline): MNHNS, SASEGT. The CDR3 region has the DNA TGTGCCAGCAGTCCTTCCGTCGCGGTCGCGGGTGATGAGCAGTTCTTC. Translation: CASSPSVAVAGDEQFF.

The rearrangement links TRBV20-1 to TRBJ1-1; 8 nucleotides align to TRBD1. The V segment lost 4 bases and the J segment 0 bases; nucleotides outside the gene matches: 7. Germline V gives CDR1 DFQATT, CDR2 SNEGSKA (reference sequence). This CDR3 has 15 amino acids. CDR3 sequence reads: CSANRGAEMNTEAFF. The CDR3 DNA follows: TGCAGTGCTAACAGGGGGGCGGAAATGAACACTGAAGCTTTCTTT.

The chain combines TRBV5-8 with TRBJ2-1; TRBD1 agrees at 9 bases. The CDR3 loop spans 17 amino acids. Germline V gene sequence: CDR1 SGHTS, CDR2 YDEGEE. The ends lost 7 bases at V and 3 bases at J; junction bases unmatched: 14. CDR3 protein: CASGLMTGTGYYNEQFF. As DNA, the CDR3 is TGTGCCAGCGGCCTAATGACCGGGACAGGGTACTACAATGAGCAGTTCTTC.

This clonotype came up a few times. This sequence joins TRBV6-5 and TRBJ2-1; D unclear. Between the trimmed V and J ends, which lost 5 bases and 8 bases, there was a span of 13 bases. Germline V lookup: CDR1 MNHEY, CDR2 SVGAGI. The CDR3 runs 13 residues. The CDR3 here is CASSRTVGDEQFF. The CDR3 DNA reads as TGTGCCAGCAGTAGGACCGTTGGGGATGAGCAGTTCTTC.

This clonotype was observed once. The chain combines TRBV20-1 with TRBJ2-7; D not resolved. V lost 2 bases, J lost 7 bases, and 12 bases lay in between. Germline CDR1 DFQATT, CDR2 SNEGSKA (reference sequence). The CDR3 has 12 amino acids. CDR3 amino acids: CSARIGLGEQYV. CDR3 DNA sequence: TGCAGTGCTAGAATAGGGTTGGGGGAGCAGTACGTC.

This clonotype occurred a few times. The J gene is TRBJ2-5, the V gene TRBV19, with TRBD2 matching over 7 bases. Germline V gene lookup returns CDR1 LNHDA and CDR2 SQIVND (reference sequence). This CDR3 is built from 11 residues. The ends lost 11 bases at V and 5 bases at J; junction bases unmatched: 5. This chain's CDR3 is CACGGEETQYF. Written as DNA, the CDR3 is TGTGCCTGCGGGGGTGAGGAGACCCAGTACTTC.

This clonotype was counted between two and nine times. CDR3 region: CASSSLGSTSDTQYF. CDR3 DNA sequence: TGTGCCAGCAGCTCCTTGGGGAGTACGTCAGATACGCAGTATTTT. J is TRBJ2-3 and V is TRBV11-2, with D perhaps TRBD2 (5 bases). The CDR3 runs to 15 residues. V lost 4 bases and J lost 4, with 15 bases in between. The germline V gene has CDR1 SGHAT and CDR2 FQNNGV.